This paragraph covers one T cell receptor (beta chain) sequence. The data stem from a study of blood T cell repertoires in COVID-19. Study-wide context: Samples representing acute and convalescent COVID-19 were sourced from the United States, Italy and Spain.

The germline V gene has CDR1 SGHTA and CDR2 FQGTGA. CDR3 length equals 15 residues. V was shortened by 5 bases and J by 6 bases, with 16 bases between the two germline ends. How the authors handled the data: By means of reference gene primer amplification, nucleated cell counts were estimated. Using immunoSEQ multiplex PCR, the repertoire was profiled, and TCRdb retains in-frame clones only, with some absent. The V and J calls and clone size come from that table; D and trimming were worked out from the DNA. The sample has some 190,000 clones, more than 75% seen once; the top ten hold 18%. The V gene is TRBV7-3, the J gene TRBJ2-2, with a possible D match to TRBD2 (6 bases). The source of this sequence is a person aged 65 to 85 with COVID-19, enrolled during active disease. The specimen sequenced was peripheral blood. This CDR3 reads CASSQSGLSSGELFF. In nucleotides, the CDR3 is TGTGCCAGCAGCCAGAGCGGACTAAGTTCCGGGGAGCTGTTTTTT.